Listed here is a single TCR beta chain. Clones were sequenced by immunoSEQ multiplex PCR, and TCRdb holds only the in-frame ones, with some missing. This table has 68,000 or so clones, 75% to 85% appearing once. This sample is drawn from a study of T cell clones after liver transplantation. Overall study: Post-transplant blood was tracked for graft-donor-reactive T cell clones identified in a pre-transplant mixed lymphocyte reaction. Pre-transplant mixed lymphocyte reactions yielded third-party-reactive TCRbeta sequences as comparators for graft-donor-reactive sequences. Timepoints were pre-transplant, pre-withdrawal, and after withdrawal was completed or failed.

The starting material was CD4+ T cells from blood, obtained before liver transplant. The receptor was derived from a human donor who received a liver transplant.

The CDR3 reads CASSVNPGGPNTEAFF. CDR3 in DNA: TGTGCCAGCAGCGTTAATCCAGGGGGCCCGAACACTGAAGCTTTCTTT. This chain connects TRBV9 to TRBJ1-1; 8 nucleotides align to TRBD1. CDR1 SGDLS and CDR2 YYNGEE come from the germline V gene. V dropped 2 bases and J dropped 1; count of bases not matched to a gene: 7. The CDR3 spans 16 residues.